This record concerns one T cell receptor beta chain sequence. This clonotype was picked up many times. Its antigen remains undetermined. Base quality data are lacking; no much larger clone is found one base away. This sample is drawn from a study of low-dose radiotherapy and immunotherapy resistance in tumors (dated by TCRdb to between 2021 and 2024). Looking at the study overall: Cohort 1 received 0.5 Gy per fraction every 2 weeks, with a prescribed total PTV dose of 6.5 Gy. Cyclophosphamide 200 mg/m2 was administered intravenously every two weeks, one day before each radiation and immunotherapy administration. For Cohort 2, the dose was 1 Gy per fraction given every two weeks, adding up to 13 Gy in total across 26 weeks. Trial participants were not randomized into treatment groups. Patients took aspirin 300 mg orally once daily for four cycles, starting on cycle 1 day 1. To make first-strand cDNA, Superscript III was used along with a set of TRAV- and TRBV-specific primers so that both the TCRalpha and TCRbeta chains were covered. The translational analysis covered eight patients: three from the first dose cohort and the first five from the second dose cohort. Deep sequencing of the TCRalpha and TCRbeta libraries was carried out on an Illumina MiniSeq instrument. Patients were given nivolumab as a 240 mg flat dose every two weeks and ipilimumab at 1 mg/kg every six weeks, with both drugs delivered intravenously.

The reads were generated on an Illumina MiniSeq. TCRs were amplified for about 20 PCR cycles with Phusion, using a constant-region primer paired with the adapter attached to the V primers. Isolated mRNA was amplified with the MessageAmp II aRNA Amplification Kit, using a roughly 16-hour in vitro transcription at 37°C. The Dynabeads mRNA DIRECT Purification Kit was used to isolate mRNA for TCR sequencing. Indexed Illumina adapters were added in a second approximately 25-cycle Phusion PCR, and the resulting products were purified with AMPure XP beads. The published analysis was carried out like this. Using custom Perl scripts, TCR sequences encoding the same protein were pooled, out-of-frame sequences were removed, and the abundance of each clonotype was computed. Any TCR sequence backed by just one read was left out of the analysis. Repertoire metrics included Shannon entropy, Gini index, clonality, richness, and frequency of TCRs shared between repertoires. TCRdb passed the public sequencing reads through fastp at Q25 and MiXCR, retaining productive beta sequences. Records with the same CDR3 protein are collapsed into one entry carrying the most frequent genes and DNA. Here the V and J calls rest on TCRdb's processing, not on the authors' analysis. The table for this sample lists about 50,000 distinct CDR3 sequences; about 11% of them were counted only once. About 6% of the sample is taken by the ten largest.

The CDR3 numbers 14 residues from cysteine through phenylalanine. Here the CDR3 DNA is all that survives: 42 bases in frame from base 1. CDR1 MNHEY and CDR2 SVGAGI were looked up in the germline V gene. V lost 7 bases and J lost 6 bases, and the count of bases not matched to a germline gene is 5. In the paper's terms, the time point label means: before trial treatment. Donors were enrolled in RACIN, a single-arm phase I dose-escalation trial in which nivolumab, ipilimumab, aspirin, low-dose cyclophosphamide and low-dose radiotherapy were combined. To be eligible, a patient needed to have an advanced solid tumor that was TIL-negative.

This TCR came from a female donor with ovarian cancer. The V and J genes are TRBV6-5 and TRBJ2-7, with TRBD2 matching 14 junction bases. The specimen was PBMCs, collected before treatment. The CDR3: CASTMGLAGAEQYF. The nucleotides read TGTGCCAGCACCATGGGACTAGCGGGAGCCGAGCAGTACTTC.